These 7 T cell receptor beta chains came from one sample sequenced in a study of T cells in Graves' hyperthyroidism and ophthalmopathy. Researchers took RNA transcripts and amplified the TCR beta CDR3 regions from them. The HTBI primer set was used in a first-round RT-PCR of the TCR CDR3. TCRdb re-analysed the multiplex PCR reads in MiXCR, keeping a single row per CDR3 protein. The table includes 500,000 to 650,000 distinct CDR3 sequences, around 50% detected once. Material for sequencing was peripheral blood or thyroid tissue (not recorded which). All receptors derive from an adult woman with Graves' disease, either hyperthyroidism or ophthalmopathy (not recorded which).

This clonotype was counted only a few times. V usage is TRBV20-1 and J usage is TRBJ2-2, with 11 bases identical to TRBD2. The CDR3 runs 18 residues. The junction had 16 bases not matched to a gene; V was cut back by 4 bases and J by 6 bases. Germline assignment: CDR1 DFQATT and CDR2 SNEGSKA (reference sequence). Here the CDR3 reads CSAKATSGTGGVAGELFF. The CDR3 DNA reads TGCAGTGCTAAGGCGACTAGCGGGACCGGTGGGGTTGCCGGGGAGCTGTTTTTT.

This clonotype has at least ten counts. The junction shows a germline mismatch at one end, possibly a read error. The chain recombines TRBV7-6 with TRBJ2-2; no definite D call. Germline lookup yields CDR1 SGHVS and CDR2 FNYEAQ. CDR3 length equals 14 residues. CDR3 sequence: CASSLEANTGELFF. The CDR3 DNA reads TGTGCTAGCAGCTTAGAAGCGAACACCGGGGAGCTGTTTTTT.

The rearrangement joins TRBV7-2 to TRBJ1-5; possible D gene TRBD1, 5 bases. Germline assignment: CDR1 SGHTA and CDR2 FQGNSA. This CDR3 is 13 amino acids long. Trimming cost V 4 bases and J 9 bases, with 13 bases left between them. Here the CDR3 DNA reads TGTGCCAGCAGCTCCGGGACGGTCGGGCCCCAGCATTTT. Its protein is CASSSGTVGPQHF.

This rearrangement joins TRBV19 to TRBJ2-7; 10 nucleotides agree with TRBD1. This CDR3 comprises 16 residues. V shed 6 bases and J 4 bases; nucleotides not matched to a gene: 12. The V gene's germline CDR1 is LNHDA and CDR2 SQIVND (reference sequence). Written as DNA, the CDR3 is TGTGCCAGTAGCAACTTCCGGGACAGGGGCGCGTACGAGCAGTACTTC. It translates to CASSNFRDRGAYEQYF. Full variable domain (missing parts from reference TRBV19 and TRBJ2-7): DGGITQSPKYLFRKEGQNVTLSCEQNLNHDAMYWYRQDPGQGLRLIYYSQIVNDFQKGDIAEGYSVSREKKESFPLTVTSAQKNPTAFYLCASSNFRDRGAYEQYFGPGTRLTVT.

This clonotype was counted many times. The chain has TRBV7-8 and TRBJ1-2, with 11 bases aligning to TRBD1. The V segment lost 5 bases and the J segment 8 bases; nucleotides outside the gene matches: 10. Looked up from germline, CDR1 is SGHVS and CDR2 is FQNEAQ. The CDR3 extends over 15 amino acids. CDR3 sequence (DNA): TGTGCCAGCAGCCAGAGGGACAGGGGGACTGGCGGCTACACCTTC. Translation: CASSQRDRGTGGYTF. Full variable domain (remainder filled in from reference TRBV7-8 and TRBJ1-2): GAGVSQSPRYKVAKRGQDVALRCDPISGHVSLFWYQQALGQGPEFLTYFQNEAQLDKSGLPSDRFFAERPEGSVSTLKIQRTQQEDSAVYLCASSQRDRGTGGYTFGSGTRLTVV.

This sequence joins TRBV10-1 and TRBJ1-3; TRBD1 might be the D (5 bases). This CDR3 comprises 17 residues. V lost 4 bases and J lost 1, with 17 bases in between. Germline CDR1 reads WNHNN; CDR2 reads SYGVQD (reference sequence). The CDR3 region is CASSGGRQGSSGNTIYF. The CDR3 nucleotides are TGCGCCAGCAGTGGTGGTCGGCAGGGTTCATCTGGAAACACCATATATTTT.

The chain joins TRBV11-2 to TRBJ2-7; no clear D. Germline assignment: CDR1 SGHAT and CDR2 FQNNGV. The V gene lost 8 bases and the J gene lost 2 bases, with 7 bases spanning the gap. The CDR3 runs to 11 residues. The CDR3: CASSKAYEQYF. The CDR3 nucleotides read TGTGCCAGCTCCAAAGCCTACGAGCAGTACTTC.